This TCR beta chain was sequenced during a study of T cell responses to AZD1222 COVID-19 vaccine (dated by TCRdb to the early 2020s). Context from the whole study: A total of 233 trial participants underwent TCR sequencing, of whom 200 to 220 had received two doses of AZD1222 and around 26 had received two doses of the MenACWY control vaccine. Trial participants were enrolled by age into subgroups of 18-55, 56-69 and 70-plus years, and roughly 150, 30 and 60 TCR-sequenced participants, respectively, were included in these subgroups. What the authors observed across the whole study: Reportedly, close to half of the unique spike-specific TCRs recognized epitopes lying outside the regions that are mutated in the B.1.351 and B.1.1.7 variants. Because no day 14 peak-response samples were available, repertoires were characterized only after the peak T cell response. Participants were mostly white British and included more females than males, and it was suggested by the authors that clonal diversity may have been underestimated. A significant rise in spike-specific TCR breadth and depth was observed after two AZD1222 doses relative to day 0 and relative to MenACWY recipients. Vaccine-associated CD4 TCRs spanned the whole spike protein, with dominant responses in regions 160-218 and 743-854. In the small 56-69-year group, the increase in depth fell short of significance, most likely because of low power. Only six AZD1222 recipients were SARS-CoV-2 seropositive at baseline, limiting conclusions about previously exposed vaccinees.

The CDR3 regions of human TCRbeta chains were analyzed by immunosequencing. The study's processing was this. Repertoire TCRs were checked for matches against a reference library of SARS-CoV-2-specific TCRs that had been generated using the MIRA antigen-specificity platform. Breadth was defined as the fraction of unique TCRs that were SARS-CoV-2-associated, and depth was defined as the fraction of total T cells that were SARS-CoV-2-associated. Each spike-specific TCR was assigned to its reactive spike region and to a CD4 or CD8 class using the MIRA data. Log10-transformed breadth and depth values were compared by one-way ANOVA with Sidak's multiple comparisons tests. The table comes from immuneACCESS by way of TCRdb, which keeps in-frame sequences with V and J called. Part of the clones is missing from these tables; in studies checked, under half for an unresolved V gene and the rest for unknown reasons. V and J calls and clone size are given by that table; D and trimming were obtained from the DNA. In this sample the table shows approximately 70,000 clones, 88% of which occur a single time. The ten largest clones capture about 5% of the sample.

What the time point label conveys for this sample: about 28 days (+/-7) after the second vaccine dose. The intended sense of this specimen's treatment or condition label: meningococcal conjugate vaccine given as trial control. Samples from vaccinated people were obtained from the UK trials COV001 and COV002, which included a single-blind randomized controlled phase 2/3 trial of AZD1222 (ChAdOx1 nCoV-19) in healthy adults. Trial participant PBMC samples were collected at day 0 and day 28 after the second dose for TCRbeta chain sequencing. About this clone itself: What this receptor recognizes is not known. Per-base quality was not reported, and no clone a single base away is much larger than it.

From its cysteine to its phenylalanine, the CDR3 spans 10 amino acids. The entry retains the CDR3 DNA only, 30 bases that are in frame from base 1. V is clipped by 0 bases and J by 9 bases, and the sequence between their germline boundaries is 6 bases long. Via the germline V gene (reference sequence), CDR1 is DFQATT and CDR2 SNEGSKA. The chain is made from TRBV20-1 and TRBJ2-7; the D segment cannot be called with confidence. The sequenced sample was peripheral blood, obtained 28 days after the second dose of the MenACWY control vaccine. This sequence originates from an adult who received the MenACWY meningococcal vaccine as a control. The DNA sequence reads TGCAGTGCTAGAGACCAAGGGCAGTACTTC. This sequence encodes CSARDQGQYF.